Here is one T cell receptor beta chain with its context. Its cognate antigen is unknown. This record comes from a study of OX40 agonist ivuxolimab in advanced cancers. Study summary: The patients' treatment was ivuxolimab, an agonistic anti-OX40 (CD134) antibody. One hepatocellular carcinoma and a couple of cutaneous melanoma patients partially responded.

The study, taken as a whole, reports: Nonresponders, in some cases, also had low normalized T-cell clonal expansion.

The table came from immunoSEQ multiplex PCR; TCRdb's copy has only in-frame clones and leaves some out. The data show about 55,000 clones, with 70% to 80% seen just once and around 4.5% held by the top ten. The CDR3 is 16 residues long. Trimming shortened V by 9 bases and J by 0 bases, and 20 bases separated the two germline ends. Germline CDR1 reads MDHEN; CDR2 reads SYDVKM. This sequence originates from an adult with an advanced solid tumor such as melanoma, head and neck, liver or kidney cancer. Sequencing was performed on CD4+ or CD8+ T cells sorted from blood, taken in a trial of the OX40 agonist ivuxolimab. V gene TRBV28 combines with J gene TRBJ1-1; D possibly corresponds to TRBD1 (5 bases). The CDR3 DNA reads as TGTGCCAGTCATAGGGGTACCTTACTTATGAACACTGAAGCTTTCTTT. The encoded protein is CASHRGTLLMNTEAFF.